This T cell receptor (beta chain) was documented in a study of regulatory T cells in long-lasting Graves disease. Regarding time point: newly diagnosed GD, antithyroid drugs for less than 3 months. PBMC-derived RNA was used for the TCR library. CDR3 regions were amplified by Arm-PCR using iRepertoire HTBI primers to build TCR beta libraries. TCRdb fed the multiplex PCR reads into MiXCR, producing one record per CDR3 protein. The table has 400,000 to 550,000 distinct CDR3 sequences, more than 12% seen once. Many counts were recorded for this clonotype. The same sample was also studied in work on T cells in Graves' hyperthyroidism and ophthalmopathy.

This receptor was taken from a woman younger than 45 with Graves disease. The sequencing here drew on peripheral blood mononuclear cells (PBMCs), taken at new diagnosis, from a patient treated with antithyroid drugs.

The chain's CDR3 is CASGSGTENTGELFF. The CDR3 DNA reads as TGTGCTAGTGGTTCCGGGACAGAGAACACCGGGGAGCTGTTTTTT. V and J are TRBV12-5 and TRBJ2-2, with 7 bases that match TRBD1. CDR3 length equals 15 residues. Germline V gives CDR1 LGHNT, CDR2 FRNRAP. V lost 4 bases and J lost 1; bases outside the gene matches: 3.